This T cell receptor beta chain was captured in a study of CD8 T cells in ankylosing spondylitis. Points from the study as a whole: Enrichment of disease-linked clones was reportedly significant in matched ankylosing spondylitis synovial fluid. Within peripheral blood, clones linked to disease were CD8+ and relatively rare. Within ankylosing spondylitis blood, a TCR beta motif made up of eight or nine highly homologous variants appeared to be characteristic.

There are 14 residues in the CDR3. J was trimmed by 7 bases and V by 6 bases; bases with no gene match: 10. From germline, CDR1 is SGHRS and CDR2 YFSETQ. A note on this clonotype: Its antigen is undetermined.

With molecular barcodes, quantitative 5'-RACE was used to make the TCR beta libraries. Via MiXCR, TCRdb re-called the 5' RACE reads, giving one row per CDR3 protein. There are some 200,000 distinct CDR3 sequences in the sample; roughly 13% occur only once, and approximately 15% lies in the top ten. The clonotype originates from a male donor with ankylosing spondylitis or in good health (not recorded which). The specimen sequenced was blood, either unsorted or a sorted T cell fraction (not recorded which). This chain uses TRBV5-1 with TRBJ2-1, with 7 bases fitting TRBD2. CDR3 in DNA: TGCGCCAGCACGGCGGGAGCCTCCTCGAATGAGCAGTTCTTC. Encoded protein: CASTAGASSNEQFF.